The rows below give T cell receptor beta chains drawn from one sample of a study of blood T cell repertoires in COVID-19. The repertoire was sequenced with immunoSEQ multiplex PCR; TCRdb's copy has only in-frame clones and lacks some. Of more than 200,000 clones in the sample, about 86% are singletons; the top ten hold approximately 7.4%. Material: peripheral blood. The receptors derive from a woman between 50 and 59 years old with acute or convalescent COVID-19. The CDR3 runs from the conserved cysteine through the conserved F or W. A D gene is named only where the DNA matches it firmly. Some rows have no size entry. The others give once, few or many, or a class for an expanded clone.

clone_size j_call d_call v_call cdr3_nt cdr3_aa
- TRBJ2-3 - TRBV28 TGTGCCAGCAGTTACGGGGGGCTCACAGATACGCAGTATTTT CASSYGGLTDTQYF
- TRBJ1-1 - TRBV27 TGTGCCAGCAGTTTATTATCGGGTGCTGGGGCTTTCTTT CASSLLSGAGAFF
- TRBJ1-1 TRBD1 TRBV27 TGTGCCAGCAGTTGGGGCAGGGGGGACACTGAAGCTTTCTTT CASSWGRGDTEAFF
- TRBJ2-3 - TRBV21-1 TGTGCCATTACCCAAGGGGGGGGCTTTACTAGCACAGATACGCAGTATTTT CAITQGGGFTSTDTQYF
- TRBJ1-5 - TRBV6-6 TGTGCCAGTTGGTGGGGCGGAGGCAATCAGCCCCAGCATTTT CASWWGGGNQPQHF
- TRBJ2-7 TRBD1 TRBV29-1 TGCAGCATTCGGACAGGCTCCTACGAGCAGTACTTC CSIRTGSYEQYF
- TRBJ1-1 TRBD1 TRBV19 TGTGCCAGTAGCATTGGACAGGTGCACGGAGCTTTCTTT CASSIGQVHGAFF
- TRBJ2-1 TRBD2 TRBV19 TGTGCCAGTAGCAGCTTACTAGCGGGAGACACCAATGAGCAGTTCTTC CASSSLLAGDTNEQFF
- TRBJ1-5 TRBD1 TRBV10-3 TGTGCCACCCGGGACAGGGAGATGGATCAGCCCCAGCATTTT CATRDREMDQPQHF
- TRBJ2-7 TRBD2 TRBV2 TGTGCCAGCAGTGAAGGACTAGCGGGAGCCTACGAGCAGTACTTC CASSEGLAGAYEQYF
- TRBJ1-1 TRBD1 TRBV20-1 TGCAGTGCCAGTTTGAGACAGGGGAGCACTGAAGCTTTCTTT CSASLRQGSTEAFF
few TRBJ2-5 - TRBV18 TGTGCCAGCTCACCCGGGCCAGGGGCCGTACAAGAGACCCAGTACTTC CASSPGPGAVQETQYF
few TRBJ2-7 TRBD2 TRBV5-1 TGCGCCAGCAGCTTGGTTCCTAGCGGAAGCCCCTACGAGCAGTACTTC CASSLVPSGSPYEQYF
- TRBJ1-4 - TRBV5-8 TGTGCCAGCAGCATAAGGAGGGGCGAAAAACTGTTTTTT CASSIRRGEKLFF
- TRBJ1-6 - TRBV27 TGTGCCAGCAGTTTATTCCAGGGCTCTAATTCACCCCTCCACTTT CASSLFQGSNSPLHF
few TRBJ1-3 - TRBV6-5 TGTGCCAGCAGACAGGCTGGAAACACCATATATTTT CASRQAGNTIYF
once TRBJ2-1 TRBD2 TRBV4-2 TGTGCCAGCAGCCCGCGTCAGGTACTAGCGGGAGGTTACAATGAGCAGTTCTTC CASSPRQVLAGGYNEQFF
- TRBJ1-3 - TRBV7-8 TGTGCCAGCAGCTTAGGAGGCCGTCAGAGCTCTGGAAACACCATATATTTT CASSLGGRQSSGNTIYF
- TRBJ1-4 TRBD1 TRBV14 TGTGCCAGCAGCCAAGGGGGACAGGGCAGAAGTGAAAAACTGTTTTTT CASSQGGQGRSEKLFF
- TRBJ1-4 TRBD1 TRBV2 TGTGCCAGCAGTGAACGGAGACAGGGTAATGAAAAACTGTTTTTT CASSERRQGNEKLFF
- TRBJ1-1 - TRBV24-1 TGTGCCACCAGACAGGGACACGGAAGTATGACTGAAGCTTTCTTT CATRQGHGSMTEAFF
- TRBJ1-2 - TRBV2 TGTGCCAGCAGTGGAACAGGGACCTATTATGGCTACACCTTC CASSGTGTYYGYTF
once TRBJ1-1 - TRBV14 TGTGCCAGCAGCCCTTTGGACACACCAAACACTGAAGCTTTCTTT CASSPLDTPNTEAFF
- TRBJ1-4 - TRBV7-8 TGTGCCAGCAGCCCCGGGTCAGCAACTAATGAAAAACTGTTTTTT CASSPGSATNEKLFF
- TRBJ2-7 - TRBV11-1 TGTGCCAGCAGCTGGGGGGACGGGGGAAACTACGAGCAGTACTTC CASSWGDGGNYEQYF
- TRBJ2-3 TRBD2 TRBV20-1 TGCAGTGCTAGTGCGGTAGCGGGAGCAGATACGCAGTATTTT CSASAVAGADTQYF
- TRBJ1-1 - TRBV11-2 TGTGCCAGCAGCTTAGGGCAGGGAAGTGGTTCTGAAGCTTTCTTT CASSLGQGSGSEAFF
- TRBJ2-2 TRBD2 TRBV5-4 TGTGCCAGCAGCTTTAGAAGGACTAGCGGGAGGGCCAGGACCGGGGAGCTGTTTTTT CASSFRRTSGRARTGELFF
- TRBJ1-1 - TRBV29-1 TGCAGCCACCGCAGGGGCATCACTGAAGCTTTCTTT CSHRRGITEAFF
- TRBJ2-2 - TRBV4-1 TGCGCCAGCAGCCAACAGGGCACGAACACCGGGGAGCTGTTTTTT CASSQQGTNTGELFF
- TRBJ1-6 TRBD1 TRBV28 TGTGCCAGCAGCATCCGGGACAGGGCCGCCACAGTCCACTTT CASSIRDRAATVHF
once TRBJ2-3 - TRBV19 TGTGCCACCGGGGTGGCAGATACGCAGTATTTT CATGVADTQYF
- TRBJ2-5 TRBD1 TRBV19 TGTGCCAGTAGTACCGGGACAGGGGGTGCCCAGTACTTC CASSTGTGGAQYF
once TRBJ2-3 - TRBV9 TGTGCCAGCAGCGTAGGGGCAGGGTCCACAGATACGCAGTATTTT CASSVGAGSTDTQYF
- TRBJ2-1 TRBD1 TRBV4-1 TGCGCCAGCAGCCGAAAAAGGTGGTTCAGTCGTGGGACAGACTTAAACAATGAGCAGTTCTTC CASSRKRWFSRGTDLNNEQFF
few TRBJ2-2 TRBD2 TRBV10-3 TGTGCCATCAGTGAGAAGGCTAGCGGGAGGGCCCTTAACACCGGGGAGCTGTTTTTT CAISEKASGRALNTGELFF
- TRBJ2-1 TRBD1 TRBV4-1 TGCGCCAGCAGCCAGGGGGACAGGGGGCTGGACAATGAGCAGTTCTTC CASSQGDRGLDNEQFF
- TRBJ2-1 TRBD1 TRBV24-1 TGTGCCACCAGTGATCCCCCGGGACAGGGTATCGGTGAGCAGTTCTTC CATSDPPGQGIGEQFF
- TRBJ2-6 TRBD1 TRBV5-1 TGCGCCAGCAGCTTCGGTGGGACAGGGACTGGGGCCAACGTCCTGACTTTC CASSFGGTGTGANVLTF
once TRBJ1-3 - TRBV30 TGTGCCTGGAGTGAGGAGCCTTTCTCTGGAAACACCATATATTTT CAWSEEPFSGNTIYF
once TRBJ2-3 TRBD2 TRBV30 TGTGCCTACGATAGGACTAGCGGGAGGGTAACAGATACGCAGTATTTT CAYDRTSGRVTDTQYF
- TRBJ2-3 TRBD2 TRBV11-2 TGTGCCAGCAGCTCCCGGACTAGCGGGGACACAGATACGCAGTATTTT CASSSRTSGDTDTQYF
- TRBJ1-1 - TRBV11-2 TGTGCCAGCAGCTTACATCAGGGCACCACTGAAGCTTTCTTT CASSLHQGTTEAFF
- TRBJ2-7 TRBD2 TRBV28 TGTGCCAGCAGCATGTTGAGTAGCGGGATCTACGAGCAGTACTTC CASSMLSSGIYEQYF
few TRBJ1-3 - TRBV9 TGTGCCAGCAGCCCCGGGCCAGGGGACACCATATATTTT CASSPGPGDTIYF